Listed here is a single T cell receptor (beta chain). This record belongs to a study of shared clonotypes between healthy human individuals. This CDR3 spans 15 amino acids. CDR1 is SGHAT and CDR2 is FQNNGV in the germline V gene. Trimming left V 1 base short and J 6 bases short, with 13 bases between. The replicate PCRs on unsorted PBMC were given approximately 300 ng DNA, which is 25,000 to 30,000 T cell genomes. Using immunoSEQ multiplex PCR, the repertoire was profiled, and TCRdb retains in-frame clones only, with some absent. The sample lists some 470,000 clones, approximately 80% occurring once. The sequenced sample was PBMCs. The origin of this receptor is a woman between 40 and 55 years old in good health. Some clones in this sample may be carry-over from other donors' samples. The chain uses TRBV11-2 and TRBJ2-4; D ambiguous. The CDR3 region is CASSLARPVLNIQYF. Here the CDR3 DNA reads TGTGCCAGCAGCTTAGCCCGCCCAGTATTAAACATTCAGTACTTC.